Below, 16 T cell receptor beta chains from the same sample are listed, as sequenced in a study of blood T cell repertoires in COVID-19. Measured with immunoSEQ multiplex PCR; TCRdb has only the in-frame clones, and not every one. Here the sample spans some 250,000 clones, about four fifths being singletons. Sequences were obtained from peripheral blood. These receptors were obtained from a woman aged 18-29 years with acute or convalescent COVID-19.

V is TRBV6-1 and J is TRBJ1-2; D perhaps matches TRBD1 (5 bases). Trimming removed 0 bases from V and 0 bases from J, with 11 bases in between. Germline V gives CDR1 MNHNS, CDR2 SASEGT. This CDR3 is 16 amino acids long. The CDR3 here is CASSEAIHRTNYGYTF. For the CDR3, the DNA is TGTGCCAGCAGTGAAGCGATTCACAGGACTAACTATGGCTACACCTTC.

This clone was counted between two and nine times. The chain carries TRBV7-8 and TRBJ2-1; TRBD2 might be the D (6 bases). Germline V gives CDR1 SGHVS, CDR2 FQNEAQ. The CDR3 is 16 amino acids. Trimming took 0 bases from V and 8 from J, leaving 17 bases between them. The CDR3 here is CASSLALGLSRDEQFF. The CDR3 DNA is TGTGCCAGCAGCTTAGCGCTGGGACTTTCCCGCGATGAGCAGTTCTTC.

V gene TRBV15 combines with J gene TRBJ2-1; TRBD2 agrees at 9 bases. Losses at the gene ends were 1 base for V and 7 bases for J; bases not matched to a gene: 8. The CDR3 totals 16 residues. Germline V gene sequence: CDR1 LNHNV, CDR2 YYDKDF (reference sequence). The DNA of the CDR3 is TGTGCCACCAGCAGAGTAGGAGCGGGAGGTCGGAATGAGCAGTTCTTC. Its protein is CATSRVGAGGRNEQFF. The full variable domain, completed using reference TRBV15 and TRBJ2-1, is DAMVIQNPRYQVTQFGKPVTLSCSQTLNHNVMYWYQQKSSQAPKLLFHYYDKDFNNEADTPDNFQSRRPNTSFCFLDIRSPGLGDTAMYLCATSRVGAGGRNEQFFGPGTRLTVL.

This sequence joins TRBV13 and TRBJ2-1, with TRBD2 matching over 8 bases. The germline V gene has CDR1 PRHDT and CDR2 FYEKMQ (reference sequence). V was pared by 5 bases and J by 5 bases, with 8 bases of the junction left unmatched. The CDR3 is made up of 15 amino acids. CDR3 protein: CASSRRLAGHNEQFF. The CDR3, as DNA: TGTGCCAGCAGCCGCAGGCTAGCGGGTCACAATGAGCAGTTCTTC.

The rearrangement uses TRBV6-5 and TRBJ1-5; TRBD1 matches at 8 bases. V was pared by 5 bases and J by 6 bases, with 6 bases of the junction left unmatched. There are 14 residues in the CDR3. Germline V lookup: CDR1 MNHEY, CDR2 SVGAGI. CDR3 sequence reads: CASSRGQVSQPQHF. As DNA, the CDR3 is TGTGCCAGCAGTCGGGGACAGGTTAGTCAGCCCCAGCATTTT.

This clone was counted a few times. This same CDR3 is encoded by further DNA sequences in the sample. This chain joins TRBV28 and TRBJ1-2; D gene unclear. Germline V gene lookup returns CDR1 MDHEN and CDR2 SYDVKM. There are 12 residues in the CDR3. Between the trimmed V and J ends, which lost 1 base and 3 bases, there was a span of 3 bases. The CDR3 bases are TGTGCCAGCAGTTTATCCTACTATGGCTACACCTTC. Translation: CASSLSYYGYTF.

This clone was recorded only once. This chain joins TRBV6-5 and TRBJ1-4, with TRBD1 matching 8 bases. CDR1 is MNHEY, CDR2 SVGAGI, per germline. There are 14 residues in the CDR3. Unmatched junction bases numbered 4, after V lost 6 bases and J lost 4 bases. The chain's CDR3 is CASRLTGDNEKLFF. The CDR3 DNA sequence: TGTGCCAGCAGGCTGACAGGGGATAATGAAAAACTGTTTTTT.

The CDR3: CAISESGGRVSYEQYF. CDR3 DNA: TGTGCCATCAGTGAGTCCGGCGGGAGGGTATCCTACGAGCAGTACTTC. The V and J genes are TRBV10-3 and TRBJ2-7, with 9 bases that match TRBD2. Germline CDR1 and CDR2: ENHRY and SYGVKD. The junction had 4 bases not matched to a gene; V was cut back by 0 bases and J by 1 base. The CDR3 loop spans 16 amino acids.

DNA for the CDR3: TGCGCCAGCAGCCTTACCGCGGGGTCGAGCACAGATACGCAGTATTTT. Translation gives CASSLTAGSSTDTQYF. V and J are TRBV5-1 and TRBJ2-3, with TRBD2 as a possible D gene (6 bases). Trimming pared 4 bases from V and 0 bases from J, leaving 15 bases between. The germline V gene encodes CDR1 SGHRS and CDR2 YFSETQ. The CDR3 contains 16 residues. The full variable domain, with the rest looked up from reference TRBV5-1 and TRBJ2-3, is KAGVTQTPRYLIKTRGQQVTLSCSPISGHRSVSWYQQTPGQGLQFLFEYFSETQRNKGNFPGRFSGRQFSNSRSEMNVSTLELGDSALYLCASSLTAGSSTDTQYFGPGTRLTVL.

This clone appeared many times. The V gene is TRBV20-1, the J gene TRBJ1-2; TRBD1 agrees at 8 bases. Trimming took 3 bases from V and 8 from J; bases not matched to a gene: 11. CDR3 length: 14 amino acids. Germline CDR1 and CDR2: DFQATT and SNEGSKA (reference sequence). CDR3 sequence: CSASQGAEVIGYTF. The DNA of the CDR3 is TGCAGTGCTAGTCAGGGGGCCGAGGTTATAGGCTACACCTTC.

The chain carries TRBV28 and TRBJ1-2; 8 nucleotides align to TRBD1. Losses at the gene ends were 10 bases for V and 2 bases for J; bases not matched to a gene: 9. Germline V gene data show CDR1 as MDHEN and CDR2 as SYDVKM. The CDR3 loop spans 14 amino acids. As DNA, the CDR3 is TGTGCCACCCTAGGGAGGACAGGGAACTATGGCTACACCTTC. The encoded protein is CATLGRTGNYGYTF.

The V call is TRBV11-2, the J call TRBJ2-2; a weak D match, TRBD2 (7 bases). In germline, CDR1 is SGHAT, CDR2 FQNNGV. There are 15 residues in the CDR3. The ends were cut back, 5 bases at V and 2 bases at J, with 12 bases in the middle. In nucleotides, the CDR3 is TGTGCCAGCAGCCCTAGGGGGGGCAACACCGGGGAGCTGTTTTTT. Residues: CASSPRGGNTGELFF.

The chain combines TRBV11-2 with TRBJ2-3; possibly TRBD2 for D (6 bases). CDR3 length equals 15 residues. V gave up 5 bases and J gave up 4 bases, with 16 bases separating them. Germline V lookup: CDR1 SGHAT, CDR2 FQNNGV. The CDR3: CASSISGTLPDTQYF. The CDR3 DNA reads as TGTGCCAGCAGCATTAGCGGAACCCTTCCAGATACGCAGTATTTT.

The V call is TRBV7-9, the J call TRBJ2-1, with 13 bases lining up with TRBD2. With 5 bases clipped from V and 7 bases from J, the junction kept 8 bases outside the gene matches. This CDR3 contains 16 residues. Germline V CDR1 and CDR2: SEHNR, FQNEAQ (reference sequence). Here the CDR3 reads CASSTWTSGSGNEQFF. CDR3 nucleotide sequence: TGTGCCAGCAGCACCTGGACTAGCGGGAGTGGTAATGAGCAGTTCTTC.

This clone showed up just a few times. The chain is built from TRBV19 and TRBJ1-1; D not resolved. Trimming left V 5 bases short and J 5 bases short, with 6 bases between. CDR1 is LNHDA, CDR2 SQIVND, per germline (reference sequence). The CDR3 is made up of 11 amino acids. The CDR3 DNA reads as TGTGCCAGTAGTCTCGGGACTGAAGCTTTCTTT. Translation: CASSLGTEAFF.

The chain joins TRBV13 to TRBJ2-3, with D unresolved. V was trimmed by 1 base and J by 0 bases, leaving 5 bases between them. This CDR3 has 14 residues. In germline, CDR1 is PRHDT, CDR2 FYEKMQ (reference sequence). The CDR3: CASSLVASTDTQYF. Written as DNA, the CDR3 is TGTGCCAGCAGCTTAGTGGCTAGCACAGATACGCAGTATTTT.